Listed here are 15 T cell receptor beta chains from one sample, sequenced in a study of blood T cell repertoires in COVID-19. Data came from immunoSEQ multiplex PCR; TCRdb stores just in-frame clones and leaves some out. Of 15,000 to 17,000 clones in the sample, 82% were seen once. Material for sequencing was peripheral blood. The origin of the receptors is an elderly man with active or convalescent COVID-19.

The chain joins TRBV11-1 to TRBJ2-2; D ambiguous. The CDR3 has 13 residues. V was pared by 1 base and J by 6 bases, with 6 bases between. The germline gives CDR1 SGHAT, CDR2 FQDESV (reference sequence). The CDR3 DNA is TGTGCCAGCAGCTTAGAACGGGCCGGGGAGCTGTTTTTT. Its protein product is CASSLERAGELFF.

The chain carries TRBV7-3 and TRBJ2-1, with 7 bases fitting TRBD1. Germline loops: CDR1 SGHTA, CDR2 FQGTGA. V lost 1 base, J lost 2 bases, and 8 bases stayed unmatched. The CDR3 loop spans 17 amino acids. The CDR3 protein is CASSLKGGLSPYNEQFF. The CDR3 DNA reads as TGTGCCAGCAGCTTAAAAGGGGGCCTATCTCCCTACAATGAGCAGTTCTTC. The entire variable domain, with the rest obtained from reference TRBV7-3 and TRBJ2-1, is as follows: GAGVSQTPSNKVTEKGKYVELRCDPISGHTALYWYRQSLGQGPEFLIYFQGTGAADDSGLPNDRFFAVRPEGSVSTLKIQRTERGDSAVYLCASSLKGGLSPYNEQFFGPGTRLTVL.

This clone was seen just once. The J gene is TRBJ1-5, the V gene TRBV28, with 8 bases lining up with TRBD1. The CDR3 totals 15 residues. Germline CDR1 reads MDHEN; CDR2 reads SYDVKM. The V segment lost 7 bases and the J segment 6 bases; nucleotides outside the gene matches: 11. CDR3 coding DNA: TGTGCCAGCATTGGGGGCAGGGGGCTGAGTCAGCCCCAGCATTTT. This gives the protein CASIGGRGLSQPQHF.

This chain links TRBV18 with TRBJ1-1, with TRBD1 matching over 7 bases. The CDR3 spans 17 residues. The junction had 10 bases not matched to a gene; V was cut back by 0 bases and J by 3 bases. Germline V gives CDR1 KGHSH, CDR2 LQKENI. The CDR3 sequence is CASSPPSTGASYTEAFF. The CDR3 DNA sequence: TGTGCCAGCTCACCACCGTCAACAGGGGCGTCGTACACTGAAGCTTTCTTT.

In this sample, this clone turned up a few times. The chain couples TRBV2 to TRBJ1-5; the D gene is possibly TRBD1 (6 bases). The V gene's germline CDR1 is SNHLY and CDR2 FYNNEI. The CDR3 loop spans 15 amino acids. The V gene lost 1 base and the J gene lost 5 bases, with 12 bases spanning the gap. The CDR3 DNA reads TGTGCCAGCAGTGAAGGGGCAGGGGTAGATCAGCCCCAGCATTTT. This codes for CASSEGAGVDQPQHF.

This chain uses TRBV7-9 with TRBJ2-5; 11 positions agree with TRBD2. The CDR3 extends over 13 amino acids. CDR1 is SEHNR, CDR2 FQNEAQ, per germline (reference sequence). V lost 8 bases, J lost 7 bases, and 6 bases stayed unmatched. CDR3 protein: CASGTSGSGTQYF. The CDR3 DNA sequence: TGTGCCAGCGGGACTAGCGGTTCTGGGACCCAGTACTTC.

This clone has only a few counts. V and J are TRBV11-3 and TRBJ2-1; the match to TRBD2 covers 14 bases. V trimming: 5 bases; J trimming: 7 bases; junction bases outside the gene matches: 4. The CDR3 extends over 15 amino acids. Germline CDR1 and CDR2: SGHNT and YENEEA. The CDR3 protein is CASSLGTSGGNEQFF. CDR3 DNA: TGTGCCAGCAGCCTCGGGACTAGCGGGGGAAATGAGCAGTTCTTC.

This rearrangement joins TRBV27 to TRBJ1-3, with a possible D match to TRBD1 (5 bases). The CDR3 loop spans 14 amino acids. Trimming pared 5 bases from V and 3 bases from J, leaving 11 bases between. Germline CDR1 is MNHEY and CDR2 is SMNVEV (reference sequence). Here the CDR3 reads CASSRGGIGNTIYF. Written as DNA, the CDR3 is TGTGCCAGCAGTCGGGGGGGAATTGGAAACACCATATATTTT.

The CDR3 DNA follows: TGTGCCAGTAGTACCCTGAGCGGGGGGGCCTACAATGAGCAGTTCTTC. This sequence encodes CASSTLSGGAYNEQFF. The rearrangement links TRBV19 to TRBJ2-1; 10 nucleotides line up with TRBD2. Germline values: CDR1 LNHDA, CDR2 SQIVND (reference sequence). V was pared by 4 bases and J by 2 bases, with 5 bases of the junction left unmatched. The CDR3 consists of 16 residues.

The chain links TRBV19 to TRBJ2-3; D not certain. The CDR3 consists of 14 residues. Germline assignment: CDR1 LNHDA and CDR2 SQIVND (reference sequence). V was trimmed by 3 bases and J by 7 bases, leaving 14 bases between them. The CDR3: CASSIASLGYTQYF. Here the CDR3 DNA reads TGTGCCAGTAGTATTGCCAGTCTAGGTTATACGCAGTATTTT.

V is TRBV30 and J is TRBJ2-6, with 8 bases lining up with TRBD2. V gave up 0 bases and J gave up 2 bases; unmatched junction bases: 6. From germline, CDR1 is GTSNPN and CDR2 SVGIG (reference sequence). This CDR3 has 17 amino acids. CDR3 in DNA: TGTGCCTGGAGTGTGAGGTCGGGAGGGACTGGGGCCAACGTCCTGACTTTC. It encodes CAWSVRSGGTGANVLTF.

The V gene is TRBV28, the J gene TRBJ1-5; TRBD1 might be the D (6 bases). V was shortened by 6 bases and J by 7 bases, with 16 bases between the two germline ends. Germline CDR1 and CDR2: MDHEN and SYDVKM. The CDR3 covers 14 residues. CDR3 nucleotide sequence: TGTGCCAGCAGCTCCTTAGGGGGGGGGCAGCCCCAGCATTTT. Amino acids: CASSSLGGGQPQHF.

The chain carries TRBV10-3 and TRBJ1-5; maybe TRBD1 (5 bases). Germline V gene sequence: CDR1 ENHRY, CDR2 SYGVKD. The CDR3 sequence is 15 residues long. V lost 2 bases and J 3 bases, leaving 11 bases between the germline ends. The CDR3 DNA is TGTGCCATCAGTGAGCTGGGGGGAGTCAATCAGCCCCAGCATTTT. Translating it yields CAISELGGVNQPQHF.

In its sample, this clone was seen a few times. V usage is TRBV27 and J usage is TRBJ1-1; D unresolved. The CDR3 consists of 14 residues. Trimming removed 0 bases from V and 1 base from J, with 6 bases in between. Germline assignment: CDR1 MNHEY and CDR2 SMNVEV (reference sequence). CDR3 nucleotides: TGTGCCAGCAGTTTATCTGGCGGGAACACTGAAGCTTTCTTT. Encoded protein: CASSLSGGNTEAFF.

This clone was seen a few times. The chain couples TRBV4-1 to TRBJ1-6, with no clear D. The CDR3 spans 13 residues. From germline, CDR1 is MGHRA and CDR2 YSYEKL. The V gene lost 2 bases and the J gene lost 4 bases, with 3 bases spanning the gap. The CDR3 nucleotides are TGCGCCAGCAGCCAACAGTATAATTCACCCCTCCACTTT. Encoded protein: CASSQQYNSPLHF.